Listed here is a single T cell receptor beta chain. V was shortened by 5 bases and J by 0 bases, with 11 bases between the two germline ends. Germline V gene sequence: CDR1 SGHTA, CDR2 FQGTGA. The CDR3 is made up of 14 amino acids. Original methodology: For papillary thyroid cancer, a distant-metastasis classifier was constructed from CDR3 differences observed across clinicopathological groups. TCRdb re-called clones from the PCR reads using MiXCR. The V and J calls and clone size are TCRdb's, not the authors'. The data hold 15,000 to 20,000 clones, with roughly 24% observed a single time. The data were taken from a study of metastatic and nonmetastatic thyroid tumors. Study-level background: The comparison covered peripheral blood and tumor or nodule tissue in malignant and benign thyroid patients.

No patient had received any treatment before thyroid surgery. The specimen sequenced was adjacent normal tissue. The receptor's source is a female donor with papillary thyroid cancer or a benign thyroid nodule (not recorded which). Some clones in this sample may be carry-over from other donors' samples. The gene calls are TRBV7-3 and TRBJ2-7; D perhaps matches TRBD1 (6 bases). CDR3 nucleotides: TGTGCCAGCAGCCCAACGGACAGCTCCTACGAGCAGTACTTC. Its translation: CASSPTDSSYEQYF.